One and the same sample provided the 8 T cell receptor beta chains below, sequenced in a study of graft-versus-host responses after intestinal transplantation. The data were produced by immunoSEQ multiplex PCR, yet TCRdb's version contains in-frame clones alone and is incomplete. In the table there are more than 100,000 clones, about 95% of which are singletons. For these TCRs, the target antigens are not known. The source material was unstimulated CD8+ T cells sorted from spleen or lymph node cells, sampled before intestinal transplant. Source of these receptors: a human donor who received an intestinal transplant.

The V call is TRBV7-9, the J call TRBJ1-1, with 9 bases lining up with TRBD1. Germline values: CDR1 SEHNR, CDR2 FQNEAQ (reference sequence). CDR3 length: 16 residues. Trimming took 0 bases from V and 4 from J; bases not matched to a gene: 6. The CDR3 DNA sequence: TGTGCCAGCAGCTTAGCGCCAGGACAGGGGCCCACTGAAGCTTTCTTT. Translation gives CASSLAPGQGPTEAFF.

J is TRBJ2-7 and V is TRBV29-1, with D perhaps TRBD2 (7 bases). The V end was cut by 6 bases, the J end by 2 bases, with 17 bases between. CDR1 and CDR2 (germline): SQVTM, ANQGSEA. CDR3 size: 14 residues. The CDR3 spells CSVLLGGDTYEQYF. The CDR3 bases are TGCAGCGTACTTCTAGGGGGGGATACCTACGAGCAGTACTTC.

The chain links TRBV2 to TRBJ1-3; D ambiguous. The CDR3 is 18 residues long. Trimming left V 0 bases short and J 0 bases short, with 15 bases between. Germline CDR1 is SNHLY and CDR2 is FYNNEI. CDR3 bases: TGTGCCAGCAGTGAAGCTGGTAGTGCGCCCTTCTCTGGAAACACCATATATTTT. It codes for CASSEAGSAPFSGNTIYF.

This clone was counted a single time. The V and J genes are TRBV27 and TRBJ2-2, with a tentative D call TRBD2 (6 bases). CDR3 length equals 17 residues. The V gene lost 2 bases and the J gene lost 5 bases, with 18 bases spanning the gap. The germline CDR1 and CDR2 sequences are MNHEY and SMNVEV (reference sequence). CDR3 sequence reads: CASSLAGTSPYTGELFF. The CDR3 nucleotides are TGTGCCAGCAGTTTAGCCGGCACTAGCCCCTATACCGGGGAGCTGTTTTTT.

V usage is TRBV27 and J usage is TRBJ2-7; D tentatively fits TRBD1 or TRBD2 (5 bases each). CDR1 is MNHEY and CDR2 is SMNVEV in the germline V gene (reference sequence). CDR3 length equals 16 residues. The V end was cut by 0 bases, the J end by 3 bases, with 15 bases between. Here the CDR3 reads CASSLSNSGPIYEQYF. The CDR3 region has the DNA TGTGCCAGCAGTTTATCGAATTCGGGACCGATCTACGAGCAGTACTTC.

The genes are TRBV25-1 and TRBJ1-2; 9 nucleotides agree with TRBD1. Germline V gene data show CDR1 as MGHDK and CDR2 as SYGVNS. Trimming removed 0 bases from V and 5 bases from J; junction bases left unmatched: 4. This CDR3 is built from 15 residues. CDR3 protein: CASSEYDRGAYGYTF. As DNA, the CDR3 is TGTGCCAGCAGTGAATATGACAGGGGGGCATATGGCTACACCTTC.

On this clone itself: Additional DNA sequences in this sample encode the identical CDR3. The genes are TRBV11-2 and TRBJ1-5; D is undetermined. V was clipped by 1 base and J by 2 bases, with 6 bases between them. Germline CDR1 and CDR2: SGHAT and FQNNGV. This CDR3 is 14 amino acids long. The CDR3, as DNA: TGTGCCAGCAGCTTAGGTGGCGGCAATCAGCCCCAGCATTTT. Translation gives CASSLGGGNQPQHF.

In DNA form, the CDR3 reads TGTGCCTGGAGGGGCGAGCCTTCCTACGAGCAGTACTTC. Translation gives CAWRGEPSYEQYF. This chain links TRBV30 with TRBJ2-7; D remains unclear. CDR1 is GTSNPN and CDR2 is SVGIG in the germline V gene (reference sequence). V lost 3 bases and J lost 1, with 10 bases in between. The CDR3 runs to 13 residues.